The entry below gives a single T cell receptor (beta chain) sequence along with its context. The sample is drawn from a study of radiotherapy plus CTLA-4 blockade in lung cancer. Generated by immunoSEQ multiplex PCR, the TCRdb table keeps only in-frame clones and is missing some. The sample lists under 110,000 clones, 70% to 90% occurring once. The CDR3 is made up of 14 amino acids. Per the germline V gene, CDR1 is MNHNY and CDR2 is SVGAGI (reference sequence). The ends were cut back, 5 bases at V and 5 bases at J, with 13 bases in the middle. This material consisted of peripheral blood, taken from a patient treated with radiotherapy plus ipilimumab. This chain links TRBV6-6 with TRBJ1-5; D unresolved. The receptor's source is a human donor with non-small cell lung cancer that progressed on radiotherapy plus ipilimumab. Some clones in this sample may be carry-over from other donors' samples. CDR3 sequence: CASSLKGGDQPQHF. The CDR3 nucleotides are TGTGCCAGCAGTCTGAAGGGTGGGGATCAGCCCCAGCATTTT.